This T cell receptor (beta chain) was retrieved from a study of blood T cell repertoires in COVID-19 (dated by TCRdb to the early 2020s). For the wider study: Samples covering the acute and convalescent phases of COVID-19 were provided by collaborators in the United States, Italy and Spain. The material from the prospective study consisted of cDNA or gDNA derived from T cells, B-cell-depleted T cells, or PBMCs. Subjects who had been exposed to COVID-19, were actively infected with it, or had recovered from it provided the deeply sampled blood TCRbeta repertoires that made up the dataset. The repertoires were released in a freely available public database intended as a resource for research on the immune response to SARS-CoV-2. Samples were obtained from the ongoing ImmuneRACE study (first 160 participants) and from some 1,300 subjects provided by 6 global collaborators. The sample metadata nearly always contained a de-identified subject ID, COVID-19 status, age in years and sex. HLA class I and class II types, where available, came from metadata supplied by the sample provider rather than from assay-based typing. The investigation overall reported the following: The quantity of clinical and demographic metadata differed by source and by participant and was supplied without curation.

Participants in the prospective study were enrolled through a virtual design, were aged about 18 to 90 years, and lived in approximately 24 United States geographic areas. In the prospective study, cohorts were assigned on the basis of participant-reported clinical history obtained from a screening survey and a study questionnaire. A participant counted as exposed if, within 2 weeks of entering the study, that participant had been in contact with someone who had a PCR-confirmed or clinician-diagnosed COVID-19 case. In the prospective study, mobile phlebotomists collected whole blood, serum and a nasopharyngeal or oropharyngeal swab from each participant. Additional blood draws and questionnaires over a 2-month period could optionally be provided by prospective study participants. Before DNA extraction, prospective study blood samples were shipped either frozen or at room temperature. The immunoSEQ Assay, a bias-controlled multiplex PCR, was used to amplify TCRbeta CDR3 regions from genomic DNA. On the authors' methods: The number of nucleated cells in each sample was estimated from the amplification of reference gene primers within the assay. To quantify the absolute abundance of each unique TCRbeta CDR3 rearrangement, sequence reads were collapsed and filtered. For each sample, productive Simpson clonality was calculated as the square root of Simpson's diversity index across productive rearrangements. TCRdb mirrors the immuneACCESS table, restricted to in-frame sequences. Some clones are absent from its copies; in checked studies, under half trace to an unresolved V gene, and the reason for the others is unknown. Clone size and the V and J calls come from that table; the DNA yielded D and trimming. This sample is represented by 200,000 to 250,000 clones; around 91% of them were singletons. Jointly, the top ten make up over 13% of the sample.

Deletion took 5 bases off V and 4 bases off J, with a span of 14 bases between the germline ends. From a lookup of the germline V gene, CDR1 and CDR2 are SGHAT and FQNNGV. Including the terminal cysteine and phenylalanine, the CDR3 comprises 14 residues. CDR3 DNA only is kept here, 42 bases in frame from base 1. Comments on this clone: The specificity of this receptor is unknown. Within one base of it there is no much larger clone, and no base qualities were kept.

Sequencing was carried out using PBMCs or T cells enriched from blood (not recorded which). The chain is assembled from TRBV11-2 and TRBJ1-2, and the D gene may be TRBD1, 5 bases matching. The TCR sequence derives from a man under 40 who had been exposed to COVID-19. The CDR3 protein: CASSVHGGSYGYTF. The bases are TGTGCCAGCAGCGTCCACGGGGGTTCCTATGGCTACACCTTC.